The 20 T cell receptor beta chains below come from one sample, sequenced in a study of blood T cell repertoires in COVID-19. Assay used: immunoSEQ multiplex PCR; TCRdb lists only in-frame clones, some missing. The table has some 120,000 clones, around 85% seen once; the top ten hold approximately 4%. Specimen: peripheral blood. The receptors originated from a human donor in a cohort sampled during active COVID-19.

The chain employs TRBV2 and TRBJ1-1; D is undetermined. V was trimmed by 1 base and J by 11 bases, leaving 11 bases between them. Looked up from germline, CDR1 is SNHLY and CDR2 is FYNNEI. This CDR3 comprises 12 residues. CDR3 nucleotides: TGTGCCAGCAGTGAAGGAACCCAAGAGGCTTTCTTT. Protein product: CASSEGTQEAFF.

This sequence joins TRBV5-6 and TRBJ2-7, with D hard to call. Trimming pared 0 bases from V and 3 bases from J, leaving 13 bases between. The germline CDR1 and CDR2 sequences are SGHDT and YYEEEE. This CDR3 has 15 residues. This CDR3 is CASSLALAGIYEQYV. In DNA form, the CDR3 reads TGTGCCAGCAGCTTGGCCCTCGCAGGAATCTACGAGCAGTACGTC.

This chain uses TRBV7-2 with TRBJ1-2, with 7 bases lining up with TRBD1. Germline V gene lookup returns CDR1 SGHTA and CDR2 FQGNSA. This CDR3 region has 17 residues. J gave up 2 bases and V 5 bases, and 14 bases lay outside the gene matches. The CDR3 DNA reads TGTGCCAGCAGCCCACCGCCGACAGGGAGAAGAAACTATGGCTACACCTTC. As protein: CASSPPPTGRRNYGYTF.

The genes are TRBV28 and TRBJ2-3, with D hard to call. Trimming took 10 bases from V and 2 from J, leaving 10 bases between them. The CDR3 covers 12 residues. Germline loops: CDR1 MDHEN, CDR2 SYDVKM. Written as DNA, the CDR3 is TGTGCCATAAACCGACTCACAGATACGCAGTATTTT. Amino acid sequence: CAINRLTDTQYF. Based on the CDR3 plus reference TRBV28 and TRBJ2-3, the full variable domain is DVKVTQSSRYLVKRTGEKVFLECVQDMDHENMFWYRQDPGLGLRLIYFSYDVKMKEKGDIPEGYSVSREKKERFSLILESASTNQTSMYLCAINRLTDTQYFGPGTRLTVL.

The genes are TRBV11-2 and TRBJ2-7, with TRBD1 identical over 9 bases. This CDR3 is built from 12 residues. Germline lookup yields CDR1 SGHAT and CDR2 FQNNGV. The J segment lost 11 bases and the V segment lost 5 bases, leaving 7 bases of the junction unmatched. The CDR3, as DNA: TGTGCCAGCAGCCTCGGGACAGGGAGGAAGTACTTC. Protein product: CASSLGTGRKYF.

This clone was picked up one time. The rearrangement joins TRBV19 to TRBJ2-2; 12 bases map to TRBD2. The CDR3 extends over 16 amino acids. Germline V lookup: CDR1 LNHDA, CDR2 SQIVND (reference sequence). J lost 4 bases, V lost 4 bases, and 4 bases had no gene match. The CDR3 DNA reads as TGTGCCAGTAGTAAAAGACTAGCGGGGGCCACCGGGGAGCTGTTTTTT. Protein product: CASSKRLAGATGELFF.

CDR3 nucleotide sequence: TGTGCCAGCAGCTTATTAACGGGAGGTACTTCGGATACGCAGTATTTT. Translation: CASSLLTGGTSDTQYF. The J gene is TRBJ2-3, the V gene TRBV7-2, with 7 bases fitting TRBD2. Losses at the gene ends were 2 bases for V and 6 bases for J; bases not matched to a gene: 11. The CDR3 has 16 residues. CDR1 is SGHTA, CDR2 FQGNSA, per germline. Supplemented by reference TRBV7-2 and TRBJ2-3, the full variable domain reads GAGVSQSPSNKVTEKGKDVELRCDPISGHTALYWYRQSLGQGLEFLIYFQGNSAPDKSGLPSDRFSAERTGGSVSTLTIQRTQQEDSAVYLCASSLLTGGTSDTQYFGPGTRLTVL.

A few counts support this clone. The CDR3 DNA reads as TGCGCCAGCAGCAAAGCCGGGAGTTACGAGCAGTACTTC. Residues: CASSKAGSYEQYF. This chain uses TRBV5-1 with TRBJ2-7, with D tentatively TRBD2 (6 bases). CDR1 SGHRS and CDR2 YFSETQ come from the germline V gene. V was pared by 4 bases and J by 4 bases, with 12 bases between. CDR3 length equals 13 residues. The full variable domain, rest sourced from reference TRBV5-1 and TRBJ2-7, is KAGVTQTPRYLIKTRGQQVTLSCSPISGHRSVSWYQQTPGQGLQFLFEYFSETQRNKGNFPGRFSGRQFSNSRSEMNVSTLELGDSALYLCASSKAGSYEQYFGPGTRLTVT.

The chain is built from TRBV3-1 (or the pseudogene TRBV3-2) and TRBJ2-7; 8 bases are shared with TRBD2. This CDR3 contains 16 residues. The V gene end was trimmed by 0 bases and the J gene end by 5 bases; junction bases not matched to a gene: 9. From germline, CDR1 is LGHDT and CDR2 YNNKEL (reference sequence). For the CDR3, the DNA is TGTGCCAGCAGCCAAGATCGTCGGGGGGGCCAGGACGAGCAGTACTTC. Translating gives CASSQDRRGGQDEQYF.

V and J are TRBV5-4 and TRBJ1-2; 7 positions agree with TRBD1. CDR3 length equals 15 residues. V was pared by 4 bases and J by 2 bases, with 8 bases of the junction left unmatched. CDR1 SGHNT and CDR2 YYREEE come from the germline V gene (reference sequence). The CDR3: CASSRAGGRNYGYTF. For the CDR3, the DNA is TGTGCCAGCAGCCGCGCAGGGGGGAGGAACTATGGCTACACCTTC.

The CDR3 is CASSTNRGREEKLFF. CDR3 nucleotides: TGTGCCAGTAGTACCAACAGGGGCCGAGAGGAAAAACTGTTTTTT. This chain links TRBV19 with TRBJ1-4; 7 bases are a match to TRBD1. After removal of 4 bases from V and 8 bases from J, the junction contained 10 bases not matched to a gene. CDR1 is LNHDA, CDR2 SQIVND, per germline (reference sequence). CDR3 length equals 15 residues.

This chain joins TRBV4-2 and TRBJ2-3; 11 bases match TRBD2. CDR3 length equals 15 residues. With 0 bases clipped from V and 5 bases from J, the junction kept 1 base outside the gene matches. From germline, CDR1 is LGHNA and CDR2 YNFKEQ. CDR3 protein: CASSQETSGKDTQYF. The CDR3 DNA is TGTGCCAGCAGCCAAGAGACTAGCGGGAAAGATACGCAGTATTTT.

This clone was seen a few times. The chain carries TRBV5-4 and TRBJ1-3, with TRBD1 identical over 9 bases. V dropped 4 bases and J dropped 4; count of bases not matched to a gene: 12. The CDR3 covers 17 residues. Germline V gives CDR1 SGHNT, CDR2 YYREEE (reference sequence). The CDR3 loop is CASSPRGDRGKGNTIYF. The CDR3 nucleotides are TGTGCCAGCAGCCCCAGAGGCGACAGGGGGAAAGGAAACACCATATATTTT.

The CDR3 protein is CASKRLGGRSNQPQHF. The CDR3 DNA is TGTGCCAGCAAGAGGTTGGGGGGAAGAAGCAATCAGCCCCAGCATTTT. The chain combines TRBV2 with TRBJ1-5; TRBD1 is a possible D gene (5 bases). The V gene lost 7 bases and the J gene lost 1 base, with 17 bases spanning the gap. Germline CDR1 SNHLY, CDR2 FYNNEI. CDR3 length: 16 residues.

The V gene is TRBV4-3, the J gene TRBJ2-3; tentative D call: TRBD2 (5 bases). The V end was cut by 0 bases, the J end by 5 bases, with 15 bases between. Germline V gene data show CDR1 as LGHNA and CDR2 as YSLEER. CDR3 length equals 16 residues. The DNA of the CDR3 is TGCGCCAGCAGCCAAGATCTCCGCCGACGGGAAGATACGCAGTATTTT. Translating gives CASSQDLRRREDTQYF.

V is TRBV11-3 and J is TRBJ2-1, with 7 bases that match TRBD1. The V gene's germline CDR1 is SGHNT and CDR2 YENEEA. The CDR3 has 16 amino acids. Trimming removed 1 base from V and 10 bases from J; junction bases left unmatched: 13. The CDR3 bases are TGTGCCAGCAGCTTAGGTATCGGCAGGGGGTCAGGGGAGCAGTTCTTC. Translating gives CASSLGIGRGSGEQFF.

The chain is built from TRBV9 and TRBJ2-6; 7 bases line up with TRBD1. This CDR3 has 17 residues. The junction had 8 bases not matched to a gene; V was cut back by 3 bases and J by 2 bases. Looked up from germline, CDR1 is SGDLS and CDR2 is YYNGEE. CDR3 sequence reads: CASSGLTGPPGANVLTF. The CDR3 bases are TGTGCCAGCAGCGGCCTGACAGGGCCGCCTGGGGCCAACGTCCTGACTTTC.

The chain recombines TRBV5-1 with TRBJ1-6; D may be TRBD1 (6 bases). The V and J ends lost 2 bases and 10 bases respectively, with 19 bases between them. Per germline, CDR1 SGHRS and CDR2 YFSETQ. The CDR3 runs to 16 residues. CDR3 amino acids: CASSLGVGATGSPLHF. The CDR3 DNA reads as TGCGCCAGCAGCTTAGGGGTGGGGGCCACAGGGTCACCCCTCCACTTT.

The chain joins TRBV13 to TRBJ2-6; TRBD1 agrees at 8 bases. The CDR3 is 19 amino acids. Germline V gives CDR1 PRHDT, CDR2 FYEKMQ (reference sequence). J was trimmed by 1 base and V by 4 bases; bases with no gene match: 12. The CDR3 DNA follows: TGTGCCAGCAGCTGGGACAGGCCGACTCACCGGTCTGGGGCCAACGTCCTGACTTTC. Amino acids: CASSWDRPTHRSGANVLTF.

This clone appeared a single time. The chain couples TRBV6-4 to TRBJ2-2; 8 nucleotides line up with TRBD1. The junction had 8 bases not matched to a gene; V was cut back by 5 bases and J by 0 bases. Germline V CDR1 and CDR2: MRHNA, SNTAGT. The CDR3 has 17 amino acids. CDR3 amino acids: CASSLQGDYANTGELFF. CDR3 coding DNA: TGTGCCAGCAGTCTACAGGGGGATTACGCGAACACCGGGGAGCTGTTTTTT.